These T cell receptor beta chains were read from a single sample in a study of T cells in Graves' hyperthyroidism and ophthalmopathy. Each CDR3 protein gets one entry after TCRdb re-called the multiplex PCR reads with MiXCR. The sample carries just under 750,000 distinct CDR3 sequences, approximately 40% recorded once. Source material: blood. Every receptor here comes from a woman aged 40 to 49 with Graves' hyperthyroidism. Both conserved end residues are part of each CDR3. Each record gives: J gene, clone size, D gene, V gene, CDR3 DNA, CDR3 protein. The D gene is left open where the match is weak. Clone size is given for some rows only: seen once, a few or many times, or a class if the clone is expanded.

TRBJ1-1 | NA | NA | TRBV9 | TGTGCCAGCAGCGTATCCGGGTCGAACACTGAAGCTTTCTTT | CASSVSGSNTEAFF
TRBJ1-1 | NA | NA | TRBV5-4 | TGTGCCAGCTACACTATCACAGATCAGAACACTGAAGCTTTCTTT | CASYTITDQNTEAFF
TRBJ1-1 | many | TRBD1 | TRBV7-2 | TGTGCCAGCAGCTCTCCAGGGGGCGTCAGGACCCGTGTAGCTTTCTTT | CASSSPGGVRTRVAFF
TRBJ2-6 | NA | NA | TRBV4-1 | TGCGCCAGCAGCCTAATAGGAGAGGAGCGTGGGGCCAACGTCCTGACTTTC | CASSLIGEERGANVLTF
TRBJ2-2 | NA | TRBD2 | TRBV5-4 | TGTGCCAGCAGTCGACTAGCGGGGCCCTCGAACACCGGGGAGCTGTTTTTT | CASSRLAGPSNTGELFF
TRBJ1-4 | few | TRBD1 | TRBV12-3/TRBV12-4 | TGTGCCAGCACCCCGACAGGGGGGTTTGAAAAACTGTTTTTT | CASTPTGGFEKLFF
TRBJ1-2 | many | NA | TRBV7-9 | TGTGCCAGCAGCTCCACGGTGGGGGGTTATGGCTACACCTTC | CASSSTVGGYGYTF
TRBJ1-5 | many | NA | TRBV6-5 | TGTGCCAGCAGCGACACCGAAGGAGGCCAGCCCCAGCATTTT | CASSDTEGGQPQHF
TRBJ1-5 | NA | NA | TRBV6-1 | TGTGCCAGCAACCAAATCGGGGTTGGAAGCAATCAGCCCCAGCATTTT | CASNQIGVGSNQPQHF
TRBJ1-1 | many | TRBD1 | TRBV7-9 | TGTGCCAGCAGCAAGCTAGGGGGCGGAACTGAAGCTTTCTTT | CASSKLGGGTEAFF
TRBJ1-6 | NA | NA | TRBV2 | TGTGCCAGCGGGTTGGGCGGGAGGAGTCCCTATAATTCACCCCTCCACTTT | CASGLGGRSPYNSPLHF
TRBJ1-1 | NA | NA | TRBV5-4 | TGTGCCAGCAGCTTGGTGGCCAGCCACACTGAAGCTTTCTTT | CASSLVASHTEAFF
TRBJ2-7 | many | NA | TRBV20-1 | TGCAGTGCTAGAAATGGGGACGAGCAGTACTTC | CSARNGDEQYF
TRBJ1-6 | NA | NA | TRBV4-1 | TGCGCCAGCAGCCAAGAGAGGGGCCCTCACACCGATTCACCCCTCCACTTT | CASSQERGPHTDSPLHF
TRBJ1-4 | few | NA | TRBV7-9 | TGTGCCAGCAGTACTGACGGCGAACCAGCGTCCCTCGCAACTAATGAAAAACTGTTTTTT | CASSTDGEPASLATNEKLFF
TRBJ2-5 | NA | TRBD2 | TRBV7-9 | TGTGCCAGCAGCCGAGAAGCCAGGCGGGGGGGGCGAGGAGAGACCCAGTACTTC | CASSREARRGGRGETQYF
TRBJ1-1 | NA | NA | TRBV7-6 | TGTGCCAGCAGCTTAGGAGACTCATTTGAAGCTTTCTTT | CASSLGDSFEAFF
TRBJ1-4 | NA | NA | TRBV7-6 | TGTGCCAGCAGCTTAGAGGGGGGCCAAGAAAAACTGTTTTTT | CASSLEGGQEKLFF
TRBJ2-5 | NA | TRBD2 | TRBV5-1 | TGCGCCAGCAGCCGACTCCTAGCGGGAGTGGAGACCCAGTACTTC | CASSRLLAGVETQYF
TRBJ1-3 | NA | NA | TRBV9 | TGTGCCAGCAGCGCTACAGAGGGCTCTGGAAACACCATATATTTT | CASSATEGSGNTIYF
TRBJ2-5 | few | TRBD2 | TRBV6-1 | TGTGCCAGCAGTGCTCTAGCGGGGTTCCAAGAGACCCAGTACTTC | CASSALAGFQETQYF
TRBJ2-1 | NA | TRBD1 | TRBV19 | TGTGCCAGTAGGTCAGGGGGATGGGAGCAGTTCTTC | CASRSGGWEQFF
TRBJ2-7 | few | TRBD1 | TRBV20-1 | TGCAGTGCCAGACAGGGGGCGCATTGGGAGCAGTACTTC | CSARQGAHWEQYF
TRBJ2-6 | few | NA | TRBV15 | TGTGCCACCAGCACCCGGATCGGGACTGGGGCCAACGTCCTGACTTTC | CATSTRIGTGANVLTF
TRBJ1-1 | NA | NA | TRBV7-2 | TGTGCCAGCAGCGCCCGATTCTCCCCCCACGGGGGGAACACTGAAGCTTTCTTT | CASSARFSPHGGNTEAFF
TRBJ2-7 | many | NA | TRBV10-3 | TGTGCCATCAGTGATGGAAAATACGAGCAGTACTTC | CAISDGKYEQYF
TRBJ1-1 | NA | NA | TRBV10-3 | TGTGCCATCAGCCAGGACGGAGGGAAAGCTTTCTTT | CAISQDGGKAFF
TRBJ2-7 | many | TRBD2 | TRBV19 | TGTGCCAGTAGTACCCAAGCGGGGACCAGCTCCTACGAGCAGTACTTC | CASSTQAGTSSYEQYF
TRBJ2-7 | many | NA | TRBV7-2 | TGTGCCAGCAGCTTACCAGGGGAGGAGCAGTACTTC | CASSLPGEEQYF
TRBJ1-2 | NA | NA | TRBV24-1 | TGTGCCACCAGTGAGAGGGGCTATGGCTACACCTTC | CATSERGYGYTF
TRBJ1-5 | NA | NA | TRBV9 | TGTGCCAGCACCCCGGGGGTCTTCGATCAGCCCCAGCATTTT | CASTPGVFDQPQHF
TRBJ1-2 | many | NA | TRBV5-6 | TGTGCCAGCAGCTATGACGACAGATATGGCTACACCTTC | CASSYDDRYGYTF
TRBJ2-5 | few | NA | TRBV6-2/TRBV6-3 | TGTGCCAGTGACCAGGGGATTGTAGGAGAGACCCAGTACTTC | CASDQGIVGETQYF
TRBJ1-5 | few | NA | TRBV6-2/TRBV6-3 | TGTGCCAGCAGTTACACCCCACTTGTGAGTCAGCCCCAGCATTTT | CASSYTPLVSQPQHF
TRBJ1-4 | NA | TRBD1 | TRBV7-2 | TGTGCCAGCAGCTCCAGACAGGGGGCGCTCTGGGGACTGTTTTTT | CASSSRQGALWGLFF
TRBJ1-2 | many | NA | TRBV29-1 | TGCAGCGTTAGGAGCTATGGCTACACCTTC | CSVRSYGYTF
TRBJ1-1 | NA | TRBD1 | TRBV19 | TGTGCCAGTACCCCAGGGGGGGCGCCGGCTTTCTTT | CASTPGGAPAFF
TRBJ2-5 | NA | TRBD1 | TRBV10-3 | TGTGCCATCAAGATAGGACAGGGGAGGGTAGAGACCCAGTACTTC | CAIKIGQGRVETQYF
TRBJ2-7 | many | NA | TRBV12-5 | TGTGCTAGTGGTTCCCCGGACCAGACCTACGAGCAGTACTTC | CASGSPDQTYEQYF
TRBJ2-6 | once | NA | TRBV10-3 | TGTGCCAGCAGATACACAGGGTCTACTGGGGCCAACGTCCTGACTTTC | CASRYTGSTGANVLTF
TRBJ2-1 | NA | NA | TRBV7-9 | TGTGCCAGCAGCTTAGTCCCGGGTGAGCAGTTCTTC | CASSLVPGEQFF
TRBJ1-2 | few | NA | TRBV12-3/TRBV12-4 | TGTGCCAGCAGTTCCCAGGGGAGAGTTGGTAGCGGTTATGGCTACACCTTC | CASSSQGRVGSGYGYTF
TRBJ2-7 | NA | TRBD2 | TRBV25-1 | TGTGCCAGCGCGGGGACTAGCGGGAGGTCCTACGAGCAGTACTTC | CASAGTSGRSYEQYF
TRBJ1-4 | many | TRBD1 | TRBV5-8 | TGTGCCAGCAGCACGACAGGGATTGAAAAACTGTTTTTT | CASSTTGIEKLFF
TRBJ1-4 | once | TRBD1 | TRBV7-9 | TGTGCCAGCAGCTTGAAGGGGACAGGAGGTGAAAAACTGTTTTTT | CASSLKGTGGEKLFF